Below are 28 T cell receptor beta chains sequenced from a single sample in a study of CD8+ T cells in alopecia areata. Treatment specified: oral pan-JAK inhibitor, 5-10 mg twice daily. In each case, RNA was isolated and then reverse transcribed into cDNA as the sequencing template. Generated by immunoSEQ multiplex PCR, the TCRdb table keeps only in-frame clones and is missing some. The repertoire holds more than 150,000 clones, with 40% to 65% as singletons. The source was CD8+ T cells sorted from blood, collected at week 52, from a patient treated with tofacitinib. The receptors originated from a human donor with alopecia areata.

The CDR3 protein is CASSESGGEQYF. As DNA, the CDR3 is TGTGCCAGCAGTGAGTCAGGGGGCGAGCAGTACTTC. The rearrangement joins TRBV6-1 to TRBJ2-7, with 7 bases lining up with TRBD1. The CDR3 has 12 residues. From germline, CDR1 is MNHNS and CDR2 SASEGT. Trimming cost V 3 bases and J 6 bases; bases outside gene matches: 2.

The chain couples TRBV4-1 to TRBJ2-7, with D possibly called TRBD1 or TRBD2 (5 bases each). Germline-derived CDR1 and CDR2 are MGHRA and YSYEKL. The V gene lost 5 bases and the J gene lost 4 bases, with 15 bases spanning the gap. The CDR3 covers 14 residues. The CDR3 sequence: CASSYPGRSYEQYF. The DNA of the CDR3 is TGCGCCAGCAGCTATCCGGGACGGAGTTACGAGCAGTACTTC.

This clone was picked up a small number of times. The CDR3 nucleotides read TGTGCCAGCAGTGACCATGGTGAGACCCAGTACTTC. Translation: CASSDHGETQYF. V gene TRBV6-1 combines with J gene TRBJ2-5; D is undetermined. V lost 3 bases, J lost 5 bases, and 7 bases lay in between. The CDR3 covers 12 residues. CDR1 is MNHNS, CDR2 SASEGT, per germline.

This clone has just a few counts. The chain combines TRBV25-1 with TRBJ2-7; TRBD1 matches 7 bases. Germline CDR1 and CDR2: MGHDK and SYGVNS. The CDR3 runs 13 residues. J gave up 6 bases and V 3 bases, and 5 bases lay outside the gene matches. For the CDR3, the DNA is TGTGCCAGCAGTGACACGACAGGGCTCGAGCAGTACTTC. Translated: CASSDTTGLEQYF.

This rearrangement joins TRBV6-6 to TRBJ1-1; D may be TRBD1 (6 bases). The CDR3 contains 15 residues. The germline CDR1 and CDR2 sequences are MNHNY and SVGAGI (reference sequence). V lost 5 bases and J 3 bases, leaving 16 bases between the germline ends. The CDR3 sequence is CASSTQGGLDTEAFF. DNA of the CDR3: TGTGCCAGCAGTACACAGGGAGGGTTGGACACTGAAGCTTTCTTT.

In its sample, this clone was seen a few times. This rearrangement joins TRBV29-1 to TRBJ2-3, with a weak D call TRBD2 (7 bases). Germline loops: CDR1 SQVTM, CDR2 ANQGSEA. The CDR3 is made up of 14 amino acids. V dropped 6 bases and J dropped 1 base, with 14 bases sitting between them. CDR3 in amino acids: CSVGGGLGTDTQYF. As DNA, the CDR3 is TGCAGCGTAGGGGGGGGCCTGGGCACAGATACGCAGTATTTT.

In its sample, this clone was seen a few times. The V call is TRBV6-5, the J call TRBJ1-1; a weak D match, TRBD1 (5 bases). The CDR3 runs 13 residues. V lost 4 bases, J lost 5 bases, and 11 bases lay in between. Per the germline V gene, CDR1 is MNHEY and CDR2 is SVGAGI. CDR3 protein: CASSSQAMTEAFF. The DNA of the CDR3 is TGTGCCAGCAGTTCACAGGCTATGACTGAAGCTTTCTTT.

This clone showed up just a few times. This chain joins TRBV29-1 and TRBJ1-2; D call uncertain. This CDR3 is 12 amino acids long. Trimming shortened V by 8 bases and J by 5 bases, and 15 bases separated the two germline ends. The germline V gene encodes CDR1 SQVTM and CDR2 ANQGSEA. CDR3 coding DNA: TGCAGCTCCCACCTAAACCCATATGGCTACACCTTC. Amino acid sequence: CSSHLNPYGYTF.

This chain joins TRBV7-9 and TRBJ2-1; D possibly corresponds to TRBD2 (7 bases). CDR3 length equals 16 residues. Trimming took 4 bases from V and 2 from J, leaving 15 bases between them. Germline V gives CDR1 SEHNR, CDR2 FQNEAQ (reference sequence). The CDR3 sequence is CASSYPRGQAYNEQFF. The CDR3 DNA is TGTGCCAGCAGCTACCCGCGGGGGCAAGCCTACAATGAGCAGTTCTTC. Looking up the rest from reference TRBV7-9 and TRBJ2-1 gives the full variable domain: DTGVSQNPRHKITKRGQNVTFRCDPISEHNRLYWYRQTLGQGPEFLTYFQNEAQLEKSRLLSDRFSAERPKGSFSTLEIQRTEQGDSAMYLCASSYPRGQAYNEQFFGPGTRLTVL.

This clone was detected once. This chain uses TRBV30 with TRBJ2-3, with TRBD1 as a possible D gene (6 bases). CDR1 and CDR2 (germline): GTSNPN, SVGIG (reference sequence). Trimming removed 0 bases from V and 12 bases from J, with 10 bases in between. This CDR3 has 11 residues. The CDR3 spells CAWSVGDIQYF. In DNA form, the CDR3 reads TGTGCCTGGAGTGTGGGGGACATTCAGTATTTT.

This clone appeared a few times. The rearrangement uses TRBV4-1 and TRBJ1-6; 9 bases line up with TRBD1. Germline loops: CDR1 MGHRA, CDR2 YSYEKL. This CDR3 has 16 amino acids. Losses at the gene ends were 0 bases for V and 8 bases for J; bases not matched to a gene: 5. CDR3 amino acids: CASSQEGQGRYSPLHF. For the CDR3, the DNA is TGCGCCAGCAGCCAAGAAGGACAGGGGCGGTATTCACCCCTCCACTTT.

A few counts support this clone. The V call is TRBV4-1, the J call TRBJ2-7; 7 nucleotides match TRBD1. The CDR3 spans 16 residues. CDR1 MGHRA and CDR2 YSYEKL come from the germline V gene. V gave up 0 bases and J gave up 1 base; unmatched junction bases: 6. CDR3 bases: TGCGCCAGCAGCCAAGATGTACAGGGGATTTCCTACGAGCAGTACTTC. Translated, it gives CASSQDVQGISYEQYF.

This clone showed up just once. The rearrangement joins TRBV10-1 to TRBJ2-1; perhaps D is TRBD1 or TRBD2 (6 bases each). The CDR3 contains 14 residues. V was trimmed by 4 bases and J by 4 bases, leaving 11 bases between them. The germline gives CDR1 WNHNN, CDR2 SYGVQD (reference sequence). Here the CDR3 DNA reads TGCGCCAGCAGTGCCGGGGGCGAATACAATGAGCAGTTCTTC. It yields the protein CASSAGGEYNEQFF.

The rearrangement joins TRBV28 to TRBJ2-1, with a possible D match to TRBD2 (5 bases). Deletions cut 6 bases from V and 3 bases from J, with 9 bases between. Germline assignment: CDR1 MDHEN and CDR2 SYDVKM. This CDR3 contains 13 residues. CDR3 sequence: CASRPSGYNEQFF. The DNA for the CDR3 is TGTGCCAGCAGGCCCAGCGGCTACAATGAGCAGTTCTTC.

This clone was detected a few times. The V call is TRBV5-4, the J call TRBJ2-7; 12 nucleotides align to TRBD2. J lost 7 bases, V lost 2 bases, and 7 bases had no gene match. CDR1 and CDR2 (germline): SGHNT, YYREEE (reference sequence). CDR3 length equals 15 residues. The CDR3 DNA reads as TGTGCCAGCAGCTTTCCTAGCGGGGGGGCGGAAGAGCAGTACTTC. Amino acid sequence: CASSFPSGGAEEQYF.

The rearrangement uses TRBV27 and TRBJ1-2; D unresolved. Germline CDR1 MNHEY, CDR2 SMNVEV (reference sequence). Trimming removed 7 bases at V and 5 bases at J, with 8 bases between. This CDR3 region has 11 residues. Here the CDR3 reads CASTTGYGYTF. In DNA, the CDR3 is TGTGCCAGCACAACGGGTTATGGCTACACCTTC.

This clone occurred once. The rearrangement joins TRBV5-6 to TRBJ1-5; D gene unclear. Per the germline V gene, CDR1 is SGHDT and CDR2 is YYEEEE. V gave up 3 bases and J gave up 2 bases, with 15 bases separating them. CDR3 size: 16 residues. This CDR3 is CASSYGAGGGNQPQHF. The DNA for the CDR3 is TGTGCCAGCAGCTATGGCGCGGGCGGAGGCAATCAGCCCCAGCATTTT.

In nucleotides, the CDR3 is TGCGCCAGCAGCCAAGGATGGGACACTGGGATCGGTGGCTACACCTTC. It specifies CASSQGWDTGIGGYTF. The rearrangement links TRBV4-1 to TRBJ1-2; weak D call: TRBD1 (6 bases). Germline loops: CDR1 MGHRA, CDR2 YSYEKL. The CDR3 spans 16 residues. The germline V and J ends were trimmed by 1 base and 7 bases, with 19 bases remaining between them.

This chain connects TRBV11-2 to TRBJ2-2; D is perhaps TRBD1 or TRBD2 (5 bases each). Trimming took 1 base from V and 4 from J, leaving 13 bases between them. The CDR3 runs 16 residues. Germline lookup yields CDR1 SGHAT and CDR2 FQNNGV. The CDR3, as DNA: TGTGCCAGCAGCTTAGTGGCAGGGAGTGGCACCGGGGAGCTGTTTTTT. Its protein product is CASSLVAGSGTGELFF.

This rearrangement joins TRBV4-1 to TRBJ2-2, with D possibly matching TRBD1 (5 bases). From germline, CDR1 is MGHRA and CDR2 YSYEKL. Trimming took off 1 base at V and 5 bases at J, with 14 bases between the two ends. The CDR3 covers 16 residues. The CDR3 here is CASSQAGKSRTGELFF. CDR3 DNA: TGCGCCAGCAGCCAAGCAGGGAAATCGAGGACCGGGGAGCTGTTTTTT.

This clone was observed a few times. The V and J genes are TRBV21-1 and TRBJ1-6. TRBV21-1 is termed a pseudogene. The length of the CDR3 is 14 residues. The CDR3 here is CASSKGDYNSPLHF. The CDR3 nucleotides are TGTGCCAGCAGCAAGGGAGACTATAATTCACCCCTCCACTTT.

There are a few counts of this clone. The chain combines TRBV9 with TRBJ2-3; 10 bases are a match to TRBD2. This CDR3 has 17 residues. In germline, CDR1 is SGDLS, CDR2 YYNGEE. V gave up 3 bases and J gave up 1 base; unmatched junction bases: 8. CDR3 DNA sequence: TGTGCCAGCAGCGACAGAACCCTAGCGGGGGGCACAGATACGCAGTATTTT. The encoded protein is CASSDRTLAGGTDTQYF.

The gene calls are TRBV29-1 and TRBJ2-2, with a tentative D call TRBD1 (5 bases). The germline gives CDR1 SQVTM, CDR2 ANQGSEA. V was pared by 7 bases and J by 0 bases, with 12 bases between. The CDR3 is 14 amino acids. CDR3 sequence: CSATDSSNTGELFF. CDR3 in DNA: TGCAGCGCCACCGACAGTTCGAACACCGGGGAGCTGTTTTTT.

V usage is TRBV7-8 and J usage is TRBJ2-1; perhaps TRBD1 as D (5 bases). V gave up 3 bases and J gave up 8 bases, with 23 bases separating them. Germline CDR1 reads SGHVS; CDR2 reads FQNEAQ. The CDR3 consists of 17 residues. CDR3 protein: CASSFTCQGSLCDEQFF. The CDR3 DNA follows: TGTGCCAGCAGCTTCACGTGCCAGGGTAGTCTGTGCGATGAGCAGTTCTTC.

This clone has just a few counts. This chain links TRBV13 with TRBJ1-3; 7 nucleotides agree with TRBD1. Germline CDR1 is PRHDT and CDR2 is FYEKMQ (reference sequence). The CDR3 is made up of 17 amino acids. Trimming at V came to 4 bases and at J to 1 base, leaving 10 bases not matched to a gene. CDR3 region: CASSSHNRGLSGNTIYF. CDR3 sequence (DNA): TGTGCCAGCAGCTCGCATAACAGGGGTTTATCTGGAAACACCATATATTTT.

The chain's CDR3 is CASSDTRQETEAFF. The CDR3 DNA reads TGTGCCAGCAGTGATACGAGACAGGAGACTGAAGCTTTCTTT. V and J are TRBV2 and TRBJ1-1; weak D call: TRBD1 (6 bases). The CDR3 covers 14 residues. V dropped 3 bases and J dropped 5 bases, with 13 bases sitting between them. Germline assignment: CDR1 SNHLY and CDR2 FYNNEI. The full variable domain, rest sourced from reference TRBV2 and TRBJ1-1, is EPEVTQTPSHQVTQMGQEVILRCVPISNHLYFYWYRQILGQKVEFLVSFYNNEISEKSEIFDDQFSVERPDGSNFTLKIRSTKLEDSAMYFCASSDTRQETEAFFGQGTRLTVV.

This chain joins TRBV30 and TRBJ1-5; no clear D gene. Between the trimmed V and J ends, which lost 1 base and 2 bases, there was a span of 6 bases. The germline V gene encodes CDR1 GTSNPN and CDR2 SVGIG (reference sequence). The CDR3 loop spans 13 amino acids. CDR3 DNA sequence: TGTGCCTGGAGTGCTCAGCGCAATCAGCCCCAGCATTTT. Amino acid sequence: CAWSAQRNQPQHF.

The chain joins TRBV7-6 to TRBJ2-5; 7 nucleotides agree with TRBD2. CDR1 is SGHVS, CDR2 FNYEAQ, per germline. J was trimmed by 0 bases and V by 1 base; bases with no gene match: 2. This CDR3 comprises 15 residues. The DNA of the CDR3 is TGTGCCAGCAGCTTAGGGGGGGGGAACCAAGAGACCCAGTACTTC. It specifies CASSLGGGNQETQYF.